The 10 T cell receptor beta chains below come from one sample, sequenced in a study of T cells after yellow fever vaccination. From the 5' RACE reads, TCRdb called clonotypes with MiXCR, one entry per CDR3 protein. The sample has about 16,000 distinct CDR3 sequences; approximately 4.1% are singletons. The sample was PBMCs, either bulk or a sorted T-cell subset (CD4+, CD8+, memory, or dextramer-sorted; not recorded which), taken 15 days after the yellow fever booster vaccination. The source of these receptors is a man aged 30 to 45 who received the YFV17D yellow fever vaccine.

This clonotype appeared many times. The V gene is TRBV7-2, the J gene TRBJ2-7; the D gene is possibly TRBD2 (5 bases). The CDR3 totals 12 residues. V lost 0 bases and J lost 5, with 5 bases in between. Per the germline V gene, CDR1 is SGHTA and CDR2 is FQGNSA. CDR3 nucleotides: TGTGCCAGCAGCTTAGCGGGAGACGAGCAGTACTTC. This codes for CASSLAGDEQYF.

This clonotype was counted at least ten times. The J gene is TRBJ1-2, the V gene TRBV6-5, with D possibly being TRBD1 (5 bases). CDR1 and CDR2 (germline): MNHEY, SVGAGI. The CDR3 consists of 17 residues. The ends were cut back, 0 bases at V and 4 bases at J, with 18 bases in the middle. CDR3 protein: CASSYSLGGIKGYGYTF. For the CDR3, the DNA is TGTGCCAGCAGTTACTCGTTGGGGGGAATAAAGGGCTATGGCTACACCTTC.

This clonotype was counted ten times or more. This sequence joins TRBV20-1 and TRBJ2-5; D is perhaps TRBD2 (6 bases). From germline, CDR1 is DFQATT and CDR2 SNEGSKA (reference sequence). V gave up 3 bases and J gave up 1 base, with 9 bases separating them. This CDR3 has 13 residues. CDR3 residues: CSASGGVQETQYF. DNA for the CDR3: TGCAGTGCTAGTGGCGGGGTCCAAGAGACCCAGTACTTC.

This chain links TRBV24-1 with TRBJ1-3, with D tentatively TRBD1 (6 bases). CDR3 size: 16 residues. The V gene lost 11 bases and the J gene lost 0 bases, with 19 bases spanning the gap. Germline V lookup: CDR1 KGHDR, CDR2 SFDVKD. CDR3 DNA: TGTGCCATGAAATCGGGACAAACACTCTCTGGAAACACCATATATTTT. Amino acid sequence: CAMKSGQTLSGNTIYF.

This clonotype was seen at least ten times. The chain combines TRBV6-1 with TRBJ2-6; D perhaps matches TRBD2 (5 bases). This CDR3 region has 18 residues. V shed 4 bases and J shed 0 bases, with 16 bases lying between them. CDR1 is MNHNS, CDR2 SASEGT, per germline. CDR3: CASSAPLGVSSGANVLTF. The DNA for the CDR3 is TGTGCCAGCAGTGCTCCTTTGGGAGTGAGCTCTGGGGCCAACGTCCTGACTTTC.

There are many counts of this clonotype. The rearrangement uses TRBV12-3 or TRBV12-4 and TRBJ2-3; D unclear. CDR3 size: 12 residues. V shed 5 bases and J shed 6 bases, with 9 bases lying between them. Here the CDR3 reads CASSQNLDTQYF. The CDR3 bases are TGTGCCAGCAGTCAAAACCTGGATACGCAGTATTTT.

This clonotype was found many times. The CDR3 bases are TGTGCCAGCAACTCCCCCAGGGGTCCGGGACTAGCGGGGAACTACGAGCAGTACTTC. Residues: CASNSPRGPGLAGNYEQYF. This chain uses TRBV27 with TRBJ2-7; 13 positions agree with TRBD2. Trimming took 7 bases from V and 3 from J; bases not matched to a gene: 18. This CDR3 is 19 amino acids long. Germline CDR1 is MNHEY and CDR2 is SMNVEV (reference sequence).

At least ten counts were recorded for this clonotype. The chain employs TRBV12-3 or TRBV12-4 and TRBJ2-5, with a weak D call TRBD2 (6 bases). Trimming pared 2 bases from V and 4 bases from J, leaving 8 bases between. The CDR3 is 13 amino acids. CDR3 coding DNA: TGTGCCAGCAGTTTAACCGGGAGAGAGACCCAGTACTTC. Residues: CASSLTGRETQYF.

This clonotype is medium-sized. The chain is built from TRBV5-1 and TRBJ2-3, with 9 nucleotides matching TRBD2. The V gene's germline CDR1 is SGHRS and CDR2 YFSETQ. This CDR3 comprises 15 residues. Losses at the gene ends were 4 bases for V and 6 bases for J; bases not matched to a gene: 9. CDR3: CASSSLAGVVDTQYF. In nucleotides, the CDR3 is TGCGCCAGCAGCAGTTTAGCGGGAGTGGTGGATACGCAGTATTTT.

This clonotype was detected many times. This chain connects TRBV25-1 to TRBJ1-5, with D maybe TRBD1 (5 bases). The germline gives CDR1 MGHDK, CDR2 SYGVNS. V shed 1 base and J shed 11 bases, with 12 bases lying between them. The CDR3 spans 13 residues. The CDR3 region is CASSESGGRAQHF. CDR3 sequence (DNA): TGTGCCAGCAGTGAATCTGGGGGACGGGCCCAGCATTTT.